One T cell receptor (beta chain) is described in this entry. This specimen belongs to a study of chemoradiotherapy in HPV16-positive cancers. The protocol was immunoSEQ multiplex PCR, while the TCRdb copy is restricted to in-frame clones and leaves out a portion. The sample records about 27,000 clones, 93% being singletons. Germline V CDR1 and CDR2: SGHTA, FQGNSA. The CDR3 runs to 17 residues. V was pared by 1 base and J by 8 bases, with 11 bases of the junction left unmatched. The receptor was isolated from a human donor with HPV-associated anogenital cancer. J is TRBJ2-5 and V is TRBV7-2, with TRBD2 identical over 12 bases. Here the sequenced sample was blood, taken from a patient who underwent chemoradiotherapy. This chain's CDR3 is CASSLERTSGVGGTQYF. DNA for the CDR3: TGTGCCAGCAGCTTAGAGAGGACTAGCGGGGTGGGGGGAACCCAGTACTTC.